This entry features one TCR beta chain sequence. Its antigen is not known. The data derive from a study of cytomegalovirus exposure and HLA in healthy donors. The length of the CDR3 is 16 residues. Germline values: CDR1 ENHRY, CDR2 SYGVKD. V dropped 7 bases and J dropped 0 bases, with 16 bases sitting between them. Whole-study findings and limits: A further, later analysis showed that HLA-associated TCR beta chains (compared with equally common others) were more clonally expanded. Reportedly, HLA-A and HLA-B alleles of most subjects were accurately predicted from TCR beta. Generally TCR sequences proved uncommon, though certain public TCRs appeared in numerous donors.

The PCR was carried out with 60 Vbeta primers and 13 Jbeta primers. Only in-frame clones appear in the TCRdb table, and some are missing; sequencing was by immunoSEQ multiplex PCR. Of some 220,000 clones in the sample, around four fifths were seen once. The V gene is TRBV10-3, the J gene TRBJ2-1; D is possibly TRBD1 (6 bases). Sequencing used PBMCs. The sequence derives from a woman between 35 and 50 years old in good health and CMV-seronegative. In DNA form, the CDR3 reads TGTGCCATCATGGGCTTGACAGGAAGCTCCTACAATGAGCAGTTCTTC. This codes for CAIMGLTGSSYNEQFF.